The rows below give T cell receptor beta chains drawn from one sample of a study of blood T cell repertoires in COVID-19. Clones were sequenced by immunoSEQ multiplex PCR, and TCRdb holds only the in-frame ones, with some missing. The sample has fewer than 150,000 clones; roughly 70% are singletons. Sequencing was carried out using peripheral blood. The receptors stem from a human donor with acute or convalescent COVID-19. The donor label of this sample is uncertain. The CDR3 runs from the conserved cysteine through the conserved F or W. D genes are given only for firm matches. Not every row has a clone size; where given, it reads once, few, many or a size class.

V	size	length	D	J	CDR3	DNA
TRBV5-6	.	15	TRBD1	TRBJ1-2	CASNPEGQGGRGYTF	TGTGCCAGCAACCCAGAAGGACAGGGCGGTAGAGGCTACACCTTC
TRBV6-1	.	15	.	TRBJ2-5	CASSESGQITETQYF	TGTGCCAGCAGTGAATCTGGGCAAATCACAGAGACCCAGTACTTC
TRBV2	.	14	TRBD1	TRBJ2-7	CASSEDRGSYEQYF	TGTGCCAGCAGTGAGGACAGGGGGTCCTACGAGCAGTACTTC
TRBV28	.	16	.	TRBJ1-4	CASRFGGLGTNEKLFF	TGTGCCAGCCGCTTCGGCGGGTTGGGAACTAATGAAAAACTGTTTTTT
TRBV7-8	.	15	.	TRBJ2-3	CASSPLGGRADTQYF	TGTGCCAGCAGCCCTCTCGGGGGTAGAGCAGATACGCAGTATTTT
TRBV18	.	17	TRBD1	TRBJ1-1	CASSPNTGQGVNIEAFF	TGTGCCAGCTCACCAAACACGGGACAGGGGGTTAATATTGAAGCTTTCTTT
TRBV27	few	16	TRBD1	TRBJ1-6	CASSYMGQGRGSPLHF	TGTGCCAGCAGTTATATGGGACAGGGGAGAGGTTCACCCCTCCACTTT
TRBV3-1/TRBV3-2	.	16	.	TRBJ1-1	CASSQSWSVSNTEAFF	TGTGCCAGCAGCCAGTCATGGAGCGTATCGAACACTGAAGCTTTCTTT
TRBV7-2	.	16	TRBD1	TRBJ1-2	CASSTTRTGLNYGYTF	TGTGCCAGCAGCACCACTCGGACAGGATTAAACTATGGCTACACCTTC
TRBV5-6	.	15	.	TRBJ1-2	CASSLIQGSIYGYTF	TGTGCCAGCAGCTTGATTCAGGGAAGCATCTATGGCTACACCTTC
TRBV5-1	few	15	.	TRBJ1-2	CASSLDRGGDYGYTF	TGCGCCAGCAGCTTGGATCGGGGTGGAGACTATGGCTACACCTTC
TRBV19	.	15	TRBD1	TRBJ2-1	CASSMKVDRGNEQFF	TGTGCCAGTAGTATGAAAGTAGACAGGGGAAATGAGCAGTTCTTC
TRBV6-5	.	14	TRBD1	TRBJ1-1	CASSRQGTATEAFF	TGTGCCAGCAGTAGACAGGGGACCGCGACTGAAGCTTTCTTT
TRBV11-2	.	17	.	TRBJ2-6	CASSLVRTAAGANVLTF	TGTGCCAGCAGCTTAGTGAGGACTGCTGCTGGGGCCAACGTCCTGACTTTC
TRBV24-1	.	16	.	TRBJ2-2	CATSDFSGVGLGELFF	TGTGCCACCAGTGATTTTTCGGGGGTGGGGCTCGGGGAGCTGTTTTTT
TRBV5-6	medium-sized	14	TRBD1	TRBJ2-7	CASSSGQGTYEQYF	TGTGCCAGCAGCTCGGGACAGGGAACCTACGAGCAGTACTTC
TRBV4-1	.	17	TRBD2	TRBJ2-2	CASSPDGLAALTGELFF	TGCGCCAGCAGCCCCGATGGACTAGCGGCACTCACCGGGGAGCTGTTTTTT
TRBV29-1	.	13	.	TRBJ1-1	CSVDRGMNTEAFF	TGCAGCGTTGACCGGGGGATGAACACTGAAGCTTTCTTT
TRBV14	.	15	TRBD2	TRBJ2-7	CASSTSAGASYEQYF	TGTGCCAGCAGCACATCAGCGGGGGCCTCCTACGAGCAGTACTTC
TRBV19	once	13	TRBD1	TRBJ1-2	CASSPVGQPGYTF	TGTGCCAGTAGCCCCGTGGGACAGCCAGGCTACACCTTC
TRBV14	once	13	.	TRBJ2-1	CASSHAMAGEQFF	TGTGCCAGCAGCCATGCCATGGCGGGTGAGCAGTTCTTC
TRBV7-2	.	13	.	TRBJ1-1	CASSLGPNNEAFF	TGTGCCAGCAGCTTAGGGCCAAATAATGAAGCTTTCTTT
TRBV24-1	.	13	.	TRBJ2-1	CATRGGGTNEQFF	TGTGCCACCAGAGGGGGGGGGACGAATGAGCAGTTCTTC
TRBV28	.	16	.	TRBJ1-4	CASRLGGRGMNEKLFF	TGTGCCAGCAGGCTGGGAGGGAGAGGGATGAATGAAAAACTGTTTTTT
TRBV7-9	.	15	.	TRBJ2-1	CASSLVQGSINEQFF	TGTGCCAGCAGCTTAGTACAGGGCTCTATCAATGAGCAGTTCTTC
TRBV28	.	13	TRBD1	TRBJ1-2	CASSLGTGVGYTF	TGTGCCAGCAGTTTAGGGACAGGGGTAGGCTACACCTTC
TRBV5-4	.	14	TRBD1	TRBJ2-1	CASRMTGAYNEQFF	TGTGCCAGCAGGATGACAGGGGCCTACAATGAGCAGTTCTTC
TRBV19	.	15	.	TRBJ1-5	CASSTSWGRGQPQHF	TGTGCCAGTAGTACCTCCTGGGGGCGCGGTCAGCCCCAGCATTTT
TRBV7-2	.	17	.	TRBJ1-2	CASSNSTSRPPNYGYTF	TGTGCCAGCAGCAACAGTACTTCCCGGCCACCTAACTATGGCTACACCTTC
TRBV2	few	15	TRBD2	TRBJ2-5	CASSEQRGAVGAQYF	TGTGCCAGCAGTGAACAGCGGGGGGCCGTAGGAGCCCAGTACTTC
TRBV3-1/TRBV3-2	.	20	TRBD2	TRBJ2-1	CASSPQLLAGGPIGWNEQFF	TGTGCCAGCAGCCCACAGTTGCTAGCGGGGGGGCCGATAGGTTGGAATGAGCAGTTCTTC
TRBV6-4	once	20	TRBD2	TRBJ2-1	CASTFFTGTSGPMPYNEQFF	TGTGCCAGCACCTTCTTTACCGGGACTAGCGGACCCATGCCGTACAATGAGCAGTTCTTC
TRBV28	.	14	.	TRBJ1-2	CASSLGGATLGYTF	TGTGCCAGCAGCCTGGGAGGGGCGACCCTTGGCTACACCTTC
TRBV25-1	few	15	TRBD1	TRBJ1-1	CASSDRDRVCTEAFF	TGTGCCAGCAGTGACCGGGACAGGGTTTGCACTGAAGCTTTCTTT
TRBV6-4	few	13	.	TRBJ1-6	CASRRDYNSPLHF	TGTGCCAGCAGGAGGGACTATAATTCACCCCTCCACTTT
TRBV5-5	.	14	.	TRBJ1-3	CASSLVTAGNTIYF	TGTGCCAGCAGCTTGGTGACAGCTGGAAACACCATATATTTT
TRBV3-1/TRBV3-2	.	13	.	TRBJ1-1	CASSRGVNTEAFF	TGTGCCAGCAGCCGGGGGGTGAACACTGAAGCTTTCTTT
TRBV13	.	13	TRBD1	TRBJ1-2	CASSQTGTGVQLF	TGTGCCAGCAGCCAAACCGGGACAGGGGTCCAACTCTTC
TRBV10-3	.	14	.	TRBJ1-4	CASRPGTGSERLFF	TGTGCCTCCCGGCCGGGCACAGGGAGTGAGCGACTGTTTTTT
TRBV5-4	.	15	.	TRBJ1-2	CASSHPGSRNYGYTF	TGTGCCAGCAGCCACCCGGGGTCGAGAAACTATGGCTACACCTTC
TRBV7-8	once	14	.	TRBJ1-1	CASSPETVNTEAFF	TGTGCCAGCAGCCCGGAGACAGTGAACACTGAAGCTTTCTTT
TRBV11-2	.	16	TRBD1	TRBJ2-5	CASSLTGGEFQETQYF	TGTGCCAGCAGCTTGACAGGGGGCGAATTCCAAGAGACCCAGTACTTC
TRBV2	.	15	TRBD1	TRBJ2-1	CASSGTGSSYNEQFF	TGTGCCAGCAGTGGGACAGGGAGCTCCTACAATGAGCAGTTCTTC
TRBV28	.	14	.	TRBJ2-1	CASSFTRRTGRQFF	TGTGCCAGCAGTTTCACTAGAAGAACGGGCCGGCAGTTCTTC